These T cell receptor beta chains were read from a single sample in a study of Graves' ophthalmopathy and Graves' hyperthyroidism. Each CDR3 protein gets one entry after TCRdb re-called the multiplex PCR reads with MiXCR. The table lists approximately 1.2 million distinct CDR3 sequences, 35% to 40% of them singletons. The source material was peripheral blood or thyroid tissue (not recorded which). These receptors all stem from an adult man with Graves' hyperthyroidism. Each CDR3 is given with its conserved first and last residue.

j_gene | v_gene | len | CDR3aa
TRBJ1-5 | TRBV10-3 | 13 | CAISPGGNQPQHF
TRBJ1-3 | TRBV2 | 15 | CASSELTGPGNTIYF
TRBJ2-2 | TRBV19 | 13 | CASSWTGTGELFF
TRBJ1-5 | TRBV6-9 | 16 | CASRKPTVTGNQPQHF
TRBJ1-4 | TRBV4-3 | 13 | CASSQAGAEKLFF
TRBJ2-3 | TRBV7-2 | 15 | CASSPGPWGSDTQYF
TRBJ2-5 | TRBV20-1 | 11 | CSASASETQYF
TRBJ2-7 | TRBV7-9 | 20 | CASSPIILAGAGPGGHEQYF
TRBJ1-3 | TRBV20-1 | 14 | CSARRTGGRDTIYF
TRBJ2-2 | TRBV29-1 | 15 | CSVGSPSFPTGELFF
TRBJ2-6 | TRBV15 | 12 | CATEDGANVLTF
TRBJ2-2 | TRBV9 | 15 | CASTFGSGRPGELFF
TRBJ1-2 | TRBV19 | 12 | CASSQTGGGETF
TRBJ1-1 | TRBV7-9 | 14 | CASSQGRGRSEAFF
TRBJ1-4 | TRBV5-1 | 15 | CASSLAQATNEKLFF
TRBJ2-3 | TRBV29-1 | 12 | CSGGQGTDTQYF
TRBJ2-2 | TRBV2 | 15 | CASLLQGFVPGELFF
TRBJ1-2 | TRBV12-3/TRBV12-4 | 16 | CASSSQERRTAEGYTF
TRBJ2-5 | TRBV10-3 | 16 | CAISYIPAGGWETQYF
TRBJ1-6 | TRBV13 | 14 | CASSAGTDNSPLHF
TRBJ1-5 | TRBV12-3/TRBV12-4 | 14 | CASSYAGGGQPQHF
TRBJ2-7 | TRBV20-1 | 13 | CSARLAGSYEQYF
TRBJ1-5 | TRBV20-1 | 11 | CSTSPTQPQHF
TRBJ2-5 | TRBV7-2 | 16 | CASTPTLRAGGETQYF
TRBJ2-7 | TRBV7-9 | 14 | CASSPPTGGPGQYF
TRBJ2-7 | TRBV19 | 15 | CASSAGTGLRYEQYF
TRBJ2-2 | TRBV12-3/TRBV12-4 | 12 | CASSFGDGELFF
TRBJ2-1 | TRBV29-1 | 12 | CSVRTGPDEQFF
TRBJ1-4 | TRBV6-5 | 15 | CASSIGPLTNEKLFF
TRBJ1-2 | TRBV3-1 | 13 | CASSQRNRYGYTF
TRBJ2-5 | TRBV7-9 | 16 | CASSLVPRAGQETQYF
TRBJ2-7 | TRBV10-3 | 13 | CASRRTGSHEQYF
TRBJ1-1 | TRBV10-2 | 13 | CASRRGMYTEAFF
TRBJ1-1 | TRBV20-1 | 11 | CSARRGGEAFF
TRBJ1-2 | TRBV7-9 | 14 | CASSLSRQGDGYTF
TRBJ2-5 | TRBV7-7 | 18 | CASSLAVASGVPQETQYF
TRBJ1-4 | TRBV7-9 | 16 | CASSYSAGATNEKLFF
TRBJ1-2 | TRBV20-1 | 14 | CSARVAAPNYGYTF
TRBJ2-5 | TRBV7-9 | 14 | CASSSEGGTGTQYF
TRBJ1-2 | TRBV6-5 | 16 | CASSPGTGLNNYGYTF
TRBJ1-1 | TRBV29-1 | 13 | CSRLGGAGTEAFF
TRBJ2-2 | TRBV6-5 | 15 | CASSGAHTGAGELFF
TRBJ2-2 | TRBV5-1 | 16 | CASSLDGTGPLGELFF
TRBJ2-7 | TRBV7-9 | 12 | CATGGGAYEQYF